What follows are 10 T cell receptor beta chains derived from one specimen sequenced in a study of spatial heterogeneity in lung cancer. Documented time point: sample taken at primary tumor resection. TCRdb reprocessed the 5' RACE reads with MiXCR, giving one entry per CDR3 protein. This listing includes some 74 distinct CDR3 sequences. For these receptors, no antigen is known. Broader study findings: Counts of expanded alpha and beta TCRs within tumors tracked the tumor nonsynonymous mutation count.

Sample: lung tumor tissue, taken at surgery. These TCRs come from a female donor with early-stage non-small cell lung cancer.

As to this clonotype: This beta chain was picked up by a library intended for alpha chains and is off target, so its count carries little meaning. CDR3 sequence reads: CASSPLIKGEGQFF. DNA of the CDR3: TGTGCCAGCAGTCCCCTCATTAAAGGGGAAGGGCAGTTCTTC. The gene calls are TRBV28 and TRBJ2-1, with D perhaps matching TRBD1 (5 bases). Germline CDR1 reads MDHEN; CDR2 reads SYDVKM. The V end lost 5 bases, the J end lost 12 bases, and 20 bases lay between the germline ends. CDR3 length: 14 amino acids.

A few counts support this clonotype. This beta chain turned up in a library designed for alpha chains; as an off-target read, its abundance says little. This sequence joins TRBV24-1 and TRBJ2-1; 10 positions agree with TRBD1. Germline lookup yields CDR1 KGHDR and CDR2 SFDVKD. With 4 bases clipped from V and 4 bases from J, the junction kept 9 bases outside the gene matches. The CDR3 sequence is 17 residues long. CDR3 loop: CATSDEPGQGYYNEQFF. In nucleotides, the CDR3 is TGTGCCACCAGTGACGAACCGGGACAGGGGTATTACAATGAGCAGTTCTTC.

This clonotype was found a few times. Being off target in a library aimed at alpha chains, this beta chain has a size of little meaning. V gene TRBV6-5 combines with J gene TRBJ2-3, with D perhaps assigned TRBD1 or TRBD2 (5 bases each). Germline V gene sequence: CDR1 MNHEY, CDR2 SVGAGI. V lost 6 bases and J 10 bases, leaving 14 bases between the germline ends. CDR3 length equals 12 residues. CDR3 nucleotide sequence: TGTGCCAGCAGCCAAACAGGACTCGCGCAGTATTTT. Encoded protein: CASSQTGLAQYF.

Within the sample, this clonotype is hyperexpanded. This beta chain slipped into a library made for alpha chains as a stray read, so its size is not meaningful. The chain joins TRBV6-5 to TRBJ2-7; possibly TRBD1 for D (5 bases). V dropped 0 bases and J dropped 6 bases, with 9 bases sitting between them. Germline V lookup: CDR1 MNHEY, CDR2 SVGAGI. The CDR3 runs to 13 residues. The CDR3 loop reads CASSYSKGSEQYF. The CDR3 bases are TGTGCCAGCAGTTACTCGAAGGGGTCCGAGCAGTACTTC.

On this clonotype itself: With the library built for alpha chains, this beta chain is off target and its frequency is not meaningful. This sequence joins TRBV23-1 and TRBJ2-2, with D unresolved. TRBV23-1 is reported as an ORF; its role is uncertain. This CDR3 is 13 amino acids long. Trimming removed 3 bases at V and 3 bases at J, with 5 bases between. The CDR3 protein is CASSHPYTGELFF. DNA of the CDR3: TGCGCCAGCAGTCATCCATACACCGGGGAGCTGTTTTTT.

By share, this clonotype ranks as large. As an off-target read in a library built for alpha chains, this beta chain has a frequency of little significance. V is TRBV4-3 and J is TRBJ2-6; D possibly corresponds to TRBD1 (5 bases). This CDR3 is built from 16 residues. The V and J ends lost 4 bases and 3 bases respectively, with 13 bases between them. Germline assignment: CDR1 LGHNA and CDR2 YSLEER. The CDR3: CASSLEQGHGANVLTF. DNA for the CDR3: TGCGCCAGCAGCCTCGAGCAGGGTCATGGGGCCAACGTCCTGACTTTC.

This clonotype is categorized as hyperexpanded (1% or more). This beta chain lies outside the target of a library built for alpha chains; its clone size means little. V usage is TRBV7-2 and J usage is TRBJ2-3; 9 positions match TRBD2. The germline V gene encodes CDR1 SGHTA and CDR2 FQGNSA. The junction had 5 bases not matched to a gene; V was cut back by 3 bases and J by 4 bases. The CDR3 contains 15 residues. The CDR3 DNA reads TGTGCCAGCAGCTTGAGCGGGGGGAAGGCAGATACGCAGTATTTT. Translation: CASSLSGGKADTQYF.

This clonotype was found a few times. Because the library targeted alpha chains, this beta chain is an off-target read whose size means little. The genes are TRBV13 and TRBJ1-1; possibly TRBD1 for D (5 bases). This CDR3 contains 14 residues. The V and J ends lost 2 bases and 6 bases respectively, with 13 bases between them. Germline V gene lookup returns CDR1 PRHDT and CDR2 FYEKMQ (reference sequence). The CDR3 DNA follows: TGTGCCAGCAGCTTAACCGCAGGGAGCCCTGAAGCTTTCTTT. It codes for CASSLTAGSPEAFF.

The table lists this clonotype with a few counts. This beta chain is off target for a library built for alpha chains, so its abundance means little. V usage is TRBV20-1 and J usage is TRBJ2-4; no reliable D call. CDR1 is DFQATT, CDR2 SNEGSKA, per germline (reference sequence). With 3 bases removed from V and 6 bases from J, the gap between germline ends came to 9 bases. The CDR3 has 12 residues. CDR3 loop: CSASRKGNIQYF. The DNA of the CDR3 is TGCAGTGCTAGTCGAAAAGGAAACATTCAGTACTTC.

This clonotype is hyperexpanded (1% or more). This beta chain was picked up by a library intended for alpha chains and is off target, so its count carries little meaning. The rearrangement uses TRBV19 and TRBJ2-1, with TRBD2 matching 12 bases. Germline trimming cut 5 bases from V and 10 bases from J; bases unmatched to any gene: 9. The germline CDR1 and CDR2 sequences are LNHDA and SQIVND (reference sequence). This CDR3 spans 15 amino acids. DNA for the CDR3: TGTGCCAGTAGTCGGACTAGCGGGGACTACTCGGAGCAGTTCTTC. Protein: CASSRTSGDYSEQFF.